A single sample is the source of the 31 T cell receptor beta chains below, sequenced in a study of T cell changes during pregnancy in multiple sclerosis (dated by TCRdb to the late 2010s). Receptors were amplified or captured by the immunoSEQ multiplex PCR assay. The immuneACCESS repertoire file appears here via TCRdb, limited to in-frame rearrangements. These files lack a portion of the clones; in checked studies, under half of the deficit traces to unresolved V genes, and the cause of the others is not known. The sample table shows roughly 70,000 clones, and over 80% are seen once. The ten largest clones capture about 2.5% of the sample. The sequences come from peripheral blood, collected before pregnancy. All receptors derive from a female donor with multiple sclerosis, enrolled in a pregnancy study.

CDR3 sequence (DNA): TGTGCCATCAGTGAGTCAAGGGGCTCCTACGAGCAGTACTTC. It yields the protein CAISESRGSYEQYF. The chain recombines TRBV10-3 with TRBJ2-7; possibly TRBD1 for D (5 bases). V was pared by 0 bases and J by 0 bases, with 6 bases between. Germline CDR1 and CDR2: ENHRY and SYGVKD. The CDR3 runs to 14 residues.

V is TRBV6-1 and J is TRBJ2-7; 9 nucleotides match TRBD2. V lost 3 bases, J lost 2 bases, and 5 bases stayed unmatched. This CDR3 is 15 amino acids long. CDR1 MNHNS and CDR2 SASEGT come from the germline V gene. CDR3 protein: CASSEGVAGAYEQYF. The CDR3 coding sequence is TGTGCCAGCAGTGAGGGTGTAGCGGGAGCCTACGAGCAGTACTTC.

CDR3 amino acids: CASGPSGSGNTIYF. The DNA for the CDR3 is TGTGCTAGTGGCCCCTCCGGCTCTGGAAACACCATATATTTT. This rearrangement joins TRBV12-5 to TRBJ1-3; no definite D call. The germline CDR1 and CDR2 sequences are LGHNT and FRNRAP. The CDR3 spans 14 residues. Trimming cost V 6 bases and J 0 bases, with 9 bases left between them.

This clone was observed a handful of times. The chain employs TRBV6-1 and TRBJ2-7; the D gene is possibly TRBD2 (5 bases). The CDR3 is 15 residues long. Trimming removed 1 base from V and 2 bases from J, with 12 bases in between. CDR1 MNHNS and CDR2 SASEGT come from the germline V gene. The CDR3, as DNA: TGTGCCAGCAGTGAAGGGGCGGGTACCCCCTACGAGCAGTACTTC. It yields the protein CASSEGAGTPYEQYF.

V is TRBV4-3 and J is TRBJ1-4, with TRBD1 identical over 10 bases. CDR3 length: 15 amino acids. Germline lookup yields CDR1 LGHNA and CDR2 YSLEER. V shed 2 bases, J shed 8 bases, and the junction held 5 bases outside the gene matches. The CDR3 DNA is TGCGCCAGCAGCCAATTGGACAGGGGGGGCGAAAAACTGTTTTTT. It is translated as CASSQLDRGGEKLFF.

This rearrangement joins TRBV7-3 to TRBJ2-2; D ambiguous. Deletions cut 1 base from V and 7 bases from J, with 7 bases between. The CDR3 loop spans 13 amino acids. Per the germline V gene, CDR1 is SGHTA and CDR2 is FQGTGA. In DNA, the CDR3 is TGTGCCAGCAGCTTAAAATTCGGCGGGGAGCTGTTTTTT. This codes for CASSLKFGGELFF.

V gene TRBV5-1 combines with J gene TRBJ2-2; the match to TRBD1 covers 7 bases. The CDR3 totals 13 residues. The V gene's germline CDR1 is SGHRS and CDR2 YFSETQ. V gave up 2 bases and J gave up 11 bases; unmatched junction bases: 6. The CDR3 region is CASSFIQGTELFF. The CDR3 DNA reads TGCGCCAGCAGCTTCATACAGGGGACAGAGCTGTTTTTT.

This rearrangement joins TRBV7-9 to TRBJ2-3, with 7 bases lining up with TRBD2. Losses at the gene ends were 1 base for V and 5 bases for J; bases not matched to a gene: 6. Looked up from germline, CDR1 is SEHNR and CDR2 is FQNEAQ (reference sequence). The CDR3 contains 15 residues. The CDR3 DNA is TGTGCCAGCAGCTTAGGCGCGGGAGTAGGAGATACGCAGTATTTT. Its protein is CASSLGAGVGDTQYF.

V usage is TRBV9 and J usage is TRBJ2-1; 8 bases agree with TRBD1. The CDR3 loop spans 14 amino acids. With 4 bases clipped from V and 3 bases from J, the junction kept 3 bases outside the gene matches. CDR1 and CDR2 (germline): SGDLS, YYNGEE. The CDR3 loop is CASSSGTGYNEQFF. The CDR3 region has the DNA TGTGCCAGCAGCTCCGGGACAGGCTACAATGAGCAGTTCTTC.

The rearrangement joins TRBV25-1 to TRBJ2-5; possibly TRBD2 for D (7 bases). Trimming stripped 1 base from V and 5 bases from J, with 14 bases between. CDR3 size: 15 residues. Germline-derived CDR1 and CDR2 are MGHDK and SYGVNS. CDR3 sequence (DNA): TGTGCCAGCAGTGAATTAGGGGGGAGGGGGGAGACCCAGTACTTC. It yields the protein CASSELGGRGETQYF.

The chain uses TRBV6-6 and TRBJ1-5, with D perhaps matching TRBD1 (6 bases). Germline lookup yields CDR1 MNHNY and CDR2 SVGAGI (reference sequence). Trimming left V 8 bases short and J 4 bases short, with 15 bases between. This CDR3 is 14 amino acids long. This CDR3 reads CASAPGQQNQPQHF. Here the CDR3 DNA reads TGTGCCAGCGCCCCAGGACAGCAAAATCAGCCCCAGCATTTT.

The rearrangement links TRBV6-6 to TRBJ2-7, with D maybe TRBD2 (5 bases). This CDR3 contains 14 residues. Germline V gives CDR1 MNHNY, CDR2 SVGAGI (reference sequence). V was pared by 4 bases and J by 3 bases, with 13 bases between. CDR3 DNA: TGTGCCAGCAGTTCCGACCTAGCACTCTACGAGCAGTACTTC. As protein: CASSSDLALYEQYF.

The rearrangement uses TRBV4-3 and TRBJ2-7, with 7 bases identical to TRBD1. After removal of 0 bases from V and 3 bases from J, the junction contained 5 bases not matched to a gene. Germline CDR1 reads LGHNA; CDR2 reads YSLEER. The CDR3 extends over 15 amino acids. CDR3: CASSQDRDSDYEQYF. CDR3 coding DNA: TGCGCCAGCAGCCAAGATCGGGACAGTGACTACGAGCAGTACTTC.

The DNA of the CDR3 is TGTGCCAGCAGCTGGCGTGGGGGCATACCCACAGATACGCAGTATTTT. It yields the protein CASSWRGGIPTDTQYF. The chain combines TRBV7-9 with TRBJ2-3, with D tentatively TRBD1 (6 bases). V was pared by 4 bases and J by 2 bases, with 16 bases between. The CDR3 runs to 16 residues. Germline CDR1 and CDR2: SEHNR and FQNEAQ (reference sequence). The full variable domain, rest sourced from reference TRBV7-9 and TRBJ2-3, is DTGVSQNPRHKITKRGQNVTFRCDPISEHNRLYWYRQTLGQGPEFLTYFQNEAQLEKSRLLSDRFSAERPKGSFSTLEIQRTEQGDSAMYLCASSWRGGIPTDTQYFGPGTRLTVL.

The CDR3 DNA follows: TGCGCCAGCAGCCAGGGACAGGGGCCTAATGAAAAACTGTTTTTT. Translation gives CASSQGQGPNEKLFF. The rearrangement uses TRBV4-3 and TRBJ1-4, with TRBD1 matching over 10 bases. CDR3 size: 15 residues. J gave up 3 bases and V 3 bases, and 1 base lay outside the gene matches. The germline gives CDR1 LGHNA, CDR2 YSLEER.

The chain carries TRBV19 and TRBJ2-5; no clear D gene. From germline, CDR1 is LNHDA and CDR2 SQIVND (reference sequence). V was cut by 2 bases and J by 4 bases, with 8 bases left in between. CDR3 length: 13 residues. This CDR3 reads CASSIRRLETQYF. DNA of the CDR3: TGTGCCAGTAGTATAAGGCGGTTAGAGACCCAGTACTTC.

The genes are TRBV6-4 and TRBJ2-1; 7 positions match TRBD1. Germline V gene sequence: CDR1 MRHNA, CDR2 SNTAGT. V was clipped by 6 bases and J by 6 bases; unmatched bases: 5. CDR3 length: 13 residues. DNA of the CDR3: TGTGCCAGCAGCCGGACAGGAATCAATGAGCAGTTCTTC. It is translated as CASSRTGINEQFF.

The rearrangement links TRBV27 to TRBJ2-7, with D possibly TRBD2 on 6 matching bases. The CDR3 runs 13 residues. Germline assignment: CDR1 MNHEY and CDR2 SMNVEV (reference sequence). V was clipped by 2 bases and J by 3 bases, with 8 bases between them. As DNA, the CDR3 is TGTGCCAGCAGTTTACGGGGAGGCTACGAGCAGTACTTC. Translated, it gives CASSLRGGYEQYF.

The chain carries TRBV7-9 and TRBJ1-2; D is uncertain. V lost 3 bases to trimming and J lost 8 bases, with 16 bases between them. Germline V gene data show CDR1 as SEHNR and CDR2 as FQNEAQ (reference sequence). This CDR3 is 14 amino acids long. As DNA, the CDR3 is TGTGCCAGCAGCTTCCAGTGGCAGGCCCGAGGCTACACCTTC. It yields the protein CASSFQWQARGYTF.

This clone was counted a few times. V and J are TRBV19 and TRBJ2-2; 11 bases are a match to TRBD2. The CDR3 consists of 14 residues. The V segment lost 6 bases and the J segment 5 bases; nucleotides outside the gene matches: 2. Germline CDR1 is LNHDA and CDR2 is SQIVND (reference sequence). The CDR3 region has the DNA TGTGCCAGTAGCCGGACTAGCGGGACCGGGGAGCTGTTTTTT. It encodes CASSRTSGTGELFF.

The chain joins TRBV5-1 to TRBJ2-2; TRBD2 agrees at 9 bases. V gave up 7 bases and J gave up 4 bases; unmatched junction bases: 5. The CDR3 is 14 residues long. CDR1 is SGHRS, CDR2 YFSETQ, per germline. CDR3 coding DNA: TGCGCCAGCCGCCTAGCGGGAAGCACCGGGGAGCTGTTTTTT. Translating gives CASRLAGSTGELFF.

The chain uses TRBV9 and TRBJ1-5; no reliable D call. Germline CDR1 and CDR2: SGDLS and YYNGEE. This CDR3 spans 15 amino acids. V lost 2 bases and J 5 bases, leaving 14 bases between the germline ends. Written as DNA, the CDR3 is TGTGCCAGCAGCGTGGACGGCCGGAGGGATCAGCCCCAGCATTTT. Protein: CASSVDGRRDQPQHF.

This chain connects TRBV29-1 to TRBJ2-1; 9 bases agree with TRBD2. V dropped 7 bases and J dropped 8; count of bases not matched to a gene: 15. CDR1 is SQVTM, CDR2 ANQGSEA, per germline. The CDR3 is 15 residues long. CDR3 sequence reads: CSGRGGRARVDEQFF. DNA for the CDR3: TGCAGCGGGAGGGGCGGGAGGGCCAGGGTGGATGAGCAGTTCTTC.

The chain has TRBV29-1 and TRBJ2-2; 9 positions agree with TRBD1. The V and J ends lost 2 bases and 7 bases, in that order; junction bases with no gene match: 8. The V gene's germline CDR1 is SQVTM and CDR2 ANQGSEA. CDR3 length: 15 residues. The CDR3: CSVESGTGWGGELFF. CDR3 coding DNA: TGCAGCGTTGAATCAGGGACAGGGTGGGGCGGGGAGCTGTTTTTT.

The rearrangement joins TRBV18 to TRBJ2-6, with D hard to call. The germline V gene has CDR1 KGHSH and CDR2 LQKENI. Trimming left V 4 bases short and J 4 bases short, with 11 bases between. The CDR3 totals 15 residues. CDR3: CASSRDGVGANVLTF. DNA for the CDR3: TGTGCCAGCTCACGAGATGGAGTCGGGGCCAACGTCCTGACTTTC.

The chain uses TRBV6-1 and TRBJ2-5; tentatively, D is TRBD1 (6 bases). The CDR3 is 14 residues long. Germline V gene sequence: CDR1 MNHNS, CDR2 SASEGT. Trimming removed 0 bases from V and 5 bases from J, with 10 bases in between. CDR3 in amino acids: CASSEAGGWETQYF. CDR3 in DNA: TGTGCCAGCAGTGAAGCTGGGGGCTGGGAGACCCAGTACTTC.

The chain combines TRBV19 with TRBJ2-3; no reliable D call. CDR1 LNHDA and CDR2 SQIVND come from the germline V gene (reference sequence). V was trimmed by 5 bases and J by 3 bases, leaving 12 bases between them. The length of the CDR3 is 14 residues. CDR3 DNA: TGTGCCAGTAGTCTAAGACTTAGTACAGATACGCAGTATTTT. It translates to CASSLRLSTDTQYF.

The chain recombines TRBV4-1 with TRBJ1-4; unclear D gene. V lost 0 bases and J lost 6, with 11 bases in between. The CDR3 spans 15 residues. Germline V CDR1 and CDR2: MGHRA, YSYEKL. This CDR3 reads CASSQDEFYYEKLFF. The CDR3 nucleotides are TGCGCCAGCAGCCAAGATGAGTTTTATTATGAAAAACTGTTTTTT.

The gene calls are TRBV19 and TRBJ2-1; TRBD1 aligns across 7 bases. This CDR3 spans 14 amino acids. The germline V gene encodes CDR1 LNHDA and CDR2 SQIVND (reference sequence). The V and J ends lost 7 bases and 6 bases, in that order; junction bases with no gene match: 9. CDR3 coding DNA: TGTGCCAGTACCGGAAGGGGGCGGATCAATGAGCAGTTCTTC. Its translation: CASTGRGRINEQFF.

The rearrangement uses TRBV4-2 and TRBJ2-2, with D tentatively TRBD1 (5 bases). There are 16 residues in the CDR3. Germline CDR1 LGHNA, CDR2 YNFKEQ. Trimming stripped 0 bases from V and 6 bases from J, with 14 bases between. The CDR3 region is CASSQDLARVSGELFF. In nucleotides, the CDR3 is TGTGCCAGCAGCCAAGATTTGGCCAGGGTGTCCGGGGAGCTGTTTTTT.

This chain uses TRBV7-9 with TRBJ2-1, with a weak D call TRBD1 (7 bases). The CDR3 is made up of 16 amino acids. Germline V gene lookup returns CDR1 SEHNR and CDR2 FQNEAQ (reference sequence). V was cut by 6 bases and J by 6 bases, with 21 bases left in between. The CDR3 region has the DNA TGTGCCAGCAGTCCCAGGGGGGACCGTAGACCCAATGAGCAGTTCTTC. It encodes CASSPRGDRRPNEQFF.